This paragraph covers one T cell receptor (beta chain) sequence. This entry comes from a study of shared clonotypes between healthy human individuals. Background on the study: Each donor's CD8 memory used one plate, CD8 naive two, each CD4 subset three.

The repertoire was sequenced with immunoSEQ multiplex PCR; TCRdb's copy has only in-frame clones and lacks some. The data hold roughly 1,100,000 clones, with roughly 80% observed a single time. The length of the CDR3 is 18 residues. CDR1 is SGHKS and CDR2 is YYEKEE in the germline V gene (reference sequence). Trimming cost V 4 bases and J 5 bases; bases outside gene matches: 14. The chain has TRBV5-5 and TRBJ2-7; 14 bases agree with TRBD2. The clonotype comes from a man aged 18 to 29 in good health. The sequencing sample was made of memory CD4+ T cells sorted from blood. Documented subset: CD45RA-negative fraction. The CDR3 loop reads CASSPKLGLAGETDEQYF. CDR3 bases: TGTGCCAGCAGCCCCAAGTTGGGACTAGCGGGAGAAACGGACGAGCAGTACTTC.